Following are 27 T cell receptor beta chains from one sample sequenced in a study of blood T cell repertoires in COVID-19. The protocol was immunoSEQ multiplex PCR, while the TCRdb copy is restricted to in-frame clones and leaves out a portion. The repertoire holds approximately 200,000 clones, with around 87% as singletons. Material for sequencing was PBMCs or T cells enriched from blood (not recorded which). The receptors come from a young man in a cohort exposed to, infected with or recovered from COVID-19 (not recorded which).

V usage is TRBV4-3 and J usage is TRBJ2-2, with 9 bases fitting TRBD2. The junction had 8 bases not matched to a gene; V was cut back by 0 bases and J by 3 bases. CDR1 LGHNA and CDR2 YSLEER come from the germline V gene. There are 18 residues in the CDR3. In DNA form, the CDR3 reads TGCGCCAGCAGCCAAGACCTCGGCGGCGGGAGGGACACCGGGGAGCTGTTTTTT. Translation gives CASSQDLGGGRDTGELFF.

In DNA form, the CDR3 reads TGTGCCAGCAGCAAACCCGGCGGGACAGGGGAAAGCAATCAGCCCCAGCATTTT. Its translation: CASSKPGGTGESNQPQHF. V is TRBV21-1 and J is TRBJ1-5; the table assigns TRBD1, which was not confirmed against the DNA. TRBV21-1 is given as a pseudogene. CDR3 length equals 18 residues.

The chain combines TRBV20-1 with TRBJ2-1, with 12 bases that match TRBD2. CDR3 length: 16 residues. The junction had 11 bases not matched to a gene; V was cut back by 3 bases and J by 8 bases. The germline CDR1 and CDR2 sequences are DFQATT and SNEGSKA (reference sequence). The CDR3, as DNA: TGCAGTGCTAGTGAGTGGACTAGCGGGAATTTGGATGAGCAGTTCTTC. Translating gives CSASEWTSGNLDEQFF.

This clone occurred a few times. The V gene is TRBV7-9, the J gene TRBJ2-4, with 7 bases aligning to TRBD2. Germline assignment: CDR1 SEHNR and CDR2 FQNEAQ (reference sequence). V was pared by 0 bases and J by 6 bases, with 5 bases of the junction left unmatched. The CDR3 covers 15 residues. CDR3 loop: CASSLAGTMGNIQYF. In DNA form, the CDR3 reads TGTGCCAGCAGCTTAGCCGGGACTATGGGAAACATTCAGTACTTC.

CDR3 in amino acids: CASSTLGQRIGSTGELFF. In DNA form, the CDR3 reads TGTGCCAGTAGTACCCTGGGACAGAGAATCGGTAGCACCGGGGAGCTGTTTTTT. This sequence joins TRBV19 and TRBJ2-2; TRBD1 matches at 7 bases. The J segment lost 4 bases and the V segment lost 4 bases, leaving 15 bases of the junction unmatched. This CDR3 contains 18 residues. Germline lookup yields CDR1 LNHDA and CDR2 SQIVND (reference sequence).

V usage is TRBV2 and J usage is TRBJ1-1; D is unresolved. Germline values: CDR1 SNHLY, CDR2 FYNNEI. The CDR3 consists of 15 residues. The V and J ends lost 8 bases and 1 base respectively, with 17 bases between them. For the CDR3, the DNA is TGTGCCAGCTCTCACTCCTACAGACCGAACACTGAAGCTTTCTTT. It translates to CASSHSYRPNTEAFF. Combining the CDR3 with reference TRBV2 and TRBJ1-1 gives the whole variable domain EPEVTQTPSHQVTQMGQEVILRCVPISNHLYFYWYRQILGQKVEFLVSFYNNEISEKSEIFDDQFSVERPDGSNFTLKIRSTKLEDSAMYFCASSHSYRPNTEAFFGQGTRLTVV.

The chain carries TRBV4-2 and TRBJ1-6; TRBD1 might be the D (6 bases). V lost 2 bases and J lost 7, with 12 bases in between. The CDR3 has 15 amino acids. In germline, CDR1 is LGHNA, CDR2 YNFKEQ. CDR3 nucleotide sequence: TGTGCCAGCAGCCAACAACAGGGTCAAAATTCACCCCTCCACTTT. Translated, it gives CASSQQQGQNSPLHF.

The chain carries TRBV19 and TRBJ2-1, with D perhaps matching TRBD2 (6 bases). The CDR3 contains 14 residues. The V and J ends lost 9 bases and 15 bases respectively, with 27 bases between them. The germline V gene has CDR1 LNHDA and CDR2 SQIVND (reference sequence). The CDR3 nucleotides read TGTGCCAGCGGGGGTTCCGAGGCACAGTTGGGAAGGTTCTTC. Protein: CASGGSEAQLGRFF. Supplemented by reference TRBV19 and TRBJ2-1, the full variable domain reads DGGITQSPKYLFRKEGQNVTLSCEQNLNHDAMYWYRQDPGQGLRLIYYSQIVNDFQKGDIAEGYSVSREKKESFPLTVTSAQKNPTAFYLCASGGSEAQLGRFFGPGTRLTVL.

The V and J genes are TRBV15 and TRBJ2-3, with 10 bases lining up with TRBD2. Germline V lookup: CDR1 LNHNV, CDR2 YYDKDF (reference sequence). The V and J ends lost 6 bases and 4 bases, in that order; junction bases with no gene match: 7. The CDR3 is 15 residues long. The CDR3 sequence is CATRGGLAGADTQYF. The DNA of the CDR3 is TGTGCCACCAGAGGGGGTCTAGCGGGGGCAGATACGCAGTATTTT.

The chain links TRBV28 to TRBJ2-7; 9 nucleotides match TRBD2. Germline V gives CDR1 MDHEN, CDR2 SYDVKM. V was pared by 3 bases and J by 5 bases, with 8 bases of the junction left unmatched. The CDR3 covers 15 residues. CDR3 DNA: TGTGCCAGCAGTTTTAATGGCGGGAGGGCCCACGAGCAGTACTTC. This encodes CASSFNGGRAHEQYF.

V usage is TRBV25-1 and J usage is TRBJ1-6, with TRBD1 identical over 7 bases. The germline V gene has CDR1 MGHDK and CDR2 SYGVNS. The CDR3 extends over 15 amino acids. V lost 0 bases, J lost 6 bases, and 2 bases stayed unmatched. The CDR3 sequence is CASSEYGTANSPLHF. CDR3 DNA: TGTGCCAGCAGTGAATACGGGACAGCTAATTCACCCCTCCACTTT.

V and J are TRBV19 and TRBJ1-5, with 7 bases that match TRBD1. The CDR3 is 14 residues long. Germline V lookup: CDR1 LNHDA, CDR2 SQIVND (reference sequence). V gave up 2 bases and J gave up 2 bases; unmatched junction bases: 0. The chain's CDR3 is CASSITGGNQPQHF. For the CDR3, the DNA is TGTGCCAGTAGTATAACAGGGGGCAATCAGCCCCAGCATTTT.

The chain uses TRBV28 and TRBJ2-1; 10 bases are shared with TRBD2. CDR1 is MDHEN, CDR2 SYDVKM, per germline. The ends lost 1 base at V and 6 bases at J; junction bases unmatched: 3. The CDR3 has 15 amino acids. The CDR3 loop is CASSLSLAGVNEQFF. The CDR3 DNA is TGTGCCAGCAGTTTATCCCTAGCGGGAGTCAATGAGCAGTTCTTC. Full variable domain (rest looked up from reference TRBV28 and TRBJ2-1): DVKVTQSSRYLVKRTGEKVFLECVQDMDHENMFWYRQDPGLGLRLIYFSYDVKMKEKGDIPEGYSVSREKKERFSLILESASTNQTSMYLCASSLSLAGVNEQFFGPGTRLTVL.

The chain links TRBV7-9 to TRBJ1-1; D possibly corresponds to TRBD1 (5 bases). Trimming shortened V by 1 base and J by 1 base, and 7 bases separated the two germline ends. From germline, CDR1 is SEHNR and CDR2 FQNEAQ (reference sequence). This CDR3 contains 14 residues. CDR3 residues: CASSLGGGNTEAFF. The CDR3 coding sequence is TGTGCCAGCAGCTTAGGCGGGGGGAACACTGAAGCTTTCTTT.

This chain uses TRBV5-4 with TRBJ2-2; tentative D call: TRBD1 (6 bases). Trimming took off 1 base at V and 5 bases at J, with 6 bases between the two ends. Per germline, CDR1 SGHNT and CDR2 YYREEE (reference sequence). CDR3 length: 13 residues. The CDR3 nucleotides read TGTGCCAGCAGCTTGACAGGGACCGGGGAGCTGTTTTTT. Its protein is CASSLTGTGELFF.

This clone was counted at least ten times. The chain combines TRBV6-4 with TRBJ2-1, with D perhaps TRBD2 (6 bases). Per the germline V gene, CDR1 is MRHNA and CDR2 is SNTAGT. This CDR3 spans 15 amino acids. The ends were cut back, 4 bases at V and 7 bases at J, with 17 bases in the middle. CDR3 DNA sequence: TGTGCCAGCAGTGCCGAACCAACTAGCTTTAATGAGCAGTTCTTC. Amino acids: CASSAEPTSFNEQFF.

This clone occurred once. The V gene is TRBV5-8, the J gene TRBJ1-2, with TRBD1 matching 7 bases. The germline gives CDR1 SGHTS, CDR2 YDEGEE. The CDR3 loop spans 15 amino acids. V lost 4 bases and J lost 7; bases outside the gene matches: 13. DNA for the CDR3: TGTGCCAGCAGCCCTACCCCTGACAGGGAAAGTGGCTACACCTTC. Residues: CASSPTPDRESGYTF.

The rearrangement uses TRBV4-3 and TRBJ2-2, with TRBD2 as a possible D gene (6 bases). This CDR3 spans 18 amino acids. Germline assignment: CDR1 LGHNA and CDR2 YSLEER. The germline V and J ends were trimmed by 0 bases and 3 bases, with 17 bases remaining between them. CDR3 in amino acids: CASSQDWQGLYYTGELFF. CDR3 DNA: TGCGCCAGCAGCCAAGATTGGCAGGGACTTTACTACACCGGGGAGCTGTTTTTT.

The chain uses TRBV27 and TRBJ2-3; 8 positions match TRBD1. Germline V gene lookup returns CDR1 MNHEY and CDR2 SMNVEV (reference sequence). V lost 6 bases and J lost 6; bases outside the gene matches: 11. The CDR3 spans 15 residues. CDR3 sequence reads: CASSPFRGRGDTQYF. The CDR3 nucleotides are TGTGCCAGCAGCCCATTCAGGGGGCGCGGGGATACGCAGTATTTT.

The chain employs TRBV5-6 and TRBJ1-5; D gene unclear. The CDR3 loop spans 14 amino acids. Trimming took off 0 bases at V and 3 bases at J, with 7 bases between the two ends. Per germline, CDR1 SGHDT and CDR2 YYEEEE. The DNA of the CDR3 is TGTGCCAGCAGCTTGGGAGTCCACAATCAGCCCCAGCATTTT. It codes for CASSLGVHNQPQHF.

This chain links TRBV15 with TRBJ1-2, with D maybe TRBD1 (5 bases). Germline CDR1 reads LNHNV; CDR2 reads YYDKDF (reference sequence). Trimming removed 4 bases at V and 7 bases at J, with 7 bases between. The CDR3 is 11 amino acids. The chain's CDR3 is CATSTDSGYTF. The CDR3 nucleotides read TGTGCCACCAGCACCGACAGTGGCTACACCTTC.

The chain carries TRBV9 and TRBJ2-5, with a possible D match to TRBD2 (6 bases). The CDR3 consists of 15 residues. Germline-derived CDR1 and CDR2 are SGDLS and YYNGEE. The V end was cut by 3 bases, the J end by 1 base, with 13 bases between. The CDR3 nucleotides read TGTGCCAGCAGCGGTAGCGGCCTGATCCAAGAGACCCAGTACTTC. Residues: CASSGSGLIQETQYF.

This chain uses TRBV19 with TRBJ1-3; a possible D gene is TRBD1 (6 bases). The CDR3 is made up of 16 amino acids. Trimming stripped 3 bases from V and 2 bases from J, with 14 bases between. The germline CDR1 and CDR2 sequences are LNHDA and SQIVND (reference sequence). CDR3 in DNA: TGTGCCAGTAGTATTGTTCCTGACAGGACTGGAAACACCATATATTTT. Its protein is CASSIVPDRTGNTIYF.

The chain carries TRBV14 and TRBJ2-7, with D possibly TRBD2 on 6 matching bases. The germline gives CDR1 SGHDN, CDR2 FVKESK. The CDR3 has 16 amino acids. V shed 6 bases and J shed 2 bases, with 20 bases lying between them. This chain's CDR3 is CASSVRGGSPPYEQYF. In DNA form, the CDR3 reads TGTGCCAGCAGTGTGCGAGGAGGGAGCCCTCCCTACGAGCAGTACTTC.

The V gene is TRBV5-1, the J gene TRBJ2-3; D call uncertain. The CDR3 spans 15 residues. Germline lookup yields CDR1 SGHRS and CDR2 YFSETQ. V shed 0 bases and J shed 1 base, with 9 bases lying between them. CDR3 residues: CASSLGLTGTDTQYF. The CDR3 coding sequence is TGCGCCAGCAGCTTGGGTCTCACGGGCACAGATACGCAGTATTTT.

This clone was seen just once. The sample holds other DNA sequences that translate to the same CDR3. This chain joins TRBV20-1 and TRBJ2-7; D unclear. CDR3 length equals 11 residues. Trimming pared 6 bases from V and 2 bases from J, leaving 8 bases between. Germline loops: CDR1 DFQATT, CDR2 SNEGSKA (reference sequence). CDR3 in amino acids: CSAPTPYEQYF. In DNA, the CDR3 is TGCAGTGCGCCTACCCCCTACGAGCAGTACTTC.

The V call is TRBV18, the J call TRBJ1-4, with a weak D call TRBD1 (5 bases). With 5 bases removed from V and 5 bases from J, the gap between germline ends came to 15 bases. Germline V lookup: CDR1 KGHSH, CDR2 LQKENI. The CDR3 is 15 residues long. Here the CDR3 DNA reads TGTGCCAGCTCAGCCGACAGATTATTCAATGAAAAACTGTTTTTT. Protein product: CASSADRLFNEKLFF.